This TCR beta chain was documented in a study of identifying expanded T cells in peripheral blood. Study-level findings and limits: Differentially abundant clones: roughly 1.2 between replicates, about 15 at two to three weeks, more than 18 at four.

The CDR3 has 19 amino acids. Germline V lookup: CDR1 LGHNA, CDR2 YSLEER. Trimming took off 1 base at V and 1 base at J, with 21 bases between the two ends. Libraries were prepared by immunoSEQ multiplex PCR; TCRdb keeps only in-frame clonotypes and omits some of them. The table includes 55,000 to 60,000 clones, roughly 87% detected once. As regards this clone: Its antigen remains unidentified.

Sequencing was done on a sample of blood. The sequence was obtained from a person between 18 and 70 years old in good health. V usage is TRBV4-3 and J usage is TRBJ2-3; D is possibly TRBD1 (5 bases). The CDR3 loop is CASSQGQRRWTRGTDTQYF. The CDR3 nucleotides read TGCGCCAGCAGCCAAGGTCAACGCCGATGGACAAGAGGCACAGATACGCAGTATTTT.